The 11 T cell receptor beta chains below were found in one sample sequenced in a study of cytomegalovirus exposure and HLA in healthy donors. PCR involved 60 Vbeta and 13 Jbeta primers. Some clones are missing from TCRdb's copy, which holds only in-frame ones; the method was immunoSEQ multiplex PCR. This table has about 160,000 clones, roughly 80% appearing once. Input material: PBMCs. The receptor set was obtained from a woman between 45 and 65 years old in good health and CMV-seronegative.

The genes are TRBV4-3 and TRBJ2-1; D is uncertain. Germline CDR1 and CDR2: LGHNA and YSLEER. There are 19 residues in the CDR3. Trimming cost V 1 base and J 3 bases, with 22 bases left between them. Here the CDR3 reads CASSQGKPALGAFYNEQFF. DNA for the CDR3: TGCGCCAGCAGCCAAGGGAAGCCCGCCCTAGGCGCTTTCTACAATGAGCAGTTCTTC.

The rearrangement links TRBV18 to TRBJ2-1; 9 bases align to TRBD1. Germline assignment: CDR1 KGHSH and CDR2 LQKENI. CDR3 length: 16 amino acids. Germline trimming cut 3 bases from V and 5 bases from J; bases unmatched to any gene: 8. The CDR3 sequence: CASSPAGTGSNNEQFF. DNA of the CDR3: TGTGCCAGCTCACCGGCCGGGACAGGGTCTAACAATGAGCAGTTCTTC.

Turning to this clone: Other nucleotide sequences in the sample specify the same CDR3. This sequence joins TRBV30 and TRBJ2-1; tentative D call: TRBD2 (5 bases). Trimming cost V 0 bases and J 9 bases, with 9 bases left between them. Germline-derived CDR1 and CDR2 are GTSNPN and SVGIG (reference sequence). This CDR3 contains 12 residues. The CDR3 DNA reads TGTGCCTGGAGTGTACGCGAGGGTGAGCAGTTCTTC. This translates into CAWSVREGEQFF.

V is TRBV28 and J is TRBJ2-5; 8 bases align to TRBD2. Germline trimming cut 10 bases from V and 4 bases from J; bases unmatched to any gene: 8. This CDR3 region has 13 residues. Looked up from germline, CDR1 is MDHEN and CDR2 is SYDVKM. This chain's CDR3 is CAISTGGRETQYF. The CDR3 DNA reads as TGTGCCATCTCAACGGGAGGGCGAGAGACCCAGTACTTC.

In this sample, this clone turned up a few times. The V call is TRBV9, the J call TRBJ2-5; D is perhaps TRBD1 (7 bases). Between the trimmed V and J ends, which lost 3 bases and 3 bases, there was a span of 15 bases. The CDR3 has 15 amino acids. In germline, CDR1 is SGDLS, CDR2 YYNGEE. The CDR3, as DNA: TGTGCCAGCAGCGGGGGGGCAGGGGGTAAAGAGACCCAGTACTTC. It specifies CASSGGAGGKETQYF. The full variable domain, completed using reference TRBV9 and TRBJ2-5, is DSGVTQTPKHLITATGQRVTLRCSPRSGDLSVYWYQQSLDQGLQFLIQYYNGEERAKGNILERFSAQQFPDLHSELNLSSLELGDSALYFCASSGGAGGKETQYFGPGTRLLVL.

V is TRBV19 and J is TRBJ1-1, with D perhaps TRBD1 (6 bases). The CDR3 loop spans 13 amino acids. V lost 4 bases to trimming and J lost 5 bases, with 11 bases between them. Germline loops: CDR1 LNHDA, CDR2 SQIVND (reference sequence). For the CDR3, the DNA is TGTGCCAGTAGTACACAGGGAAAAACTGAAGCTTTCTTT. This codes for CASSTQGKTEAFF.

The chain carries TRBV5-8 and TRBJ1-1; 7 positions agree with TRBD1. Per the germline V gene, CDR1 is SGHTS and CDR2 is YDEGEE. The CDR3 is made up of 16 amino acids. V was clipped by 6 bases and J by 1 base; unmatched bases: 12. CDR3 sequence: CASKPATGYSNTEAFF. The DNA of the CDR3 is TGTGCCAGCAAACCCGCGACAGGGTATTCGAACACTGAAGCTTTCTTT.

V is TRBV20-1 and J is TRBJ1-2; D gene ambiguous. The CDR3 sequence is 11 residues long. V was pared by 8 bases and J by 3 bases, with 10 bases between. Germline loops: CDR1 DFQATT, CDR2 SNEGSKA (reference sequence). The CDR3 region is CSPPPDYGYTF. The DNA for the CDR3 is TGCAGTCCCCCCCCGGACTATGGCTACACCTTC.

This chain uses TRBV7-2 with TRBJ2-7, with 9 bases fitting TRBD1. V lost 3 bases to trimming and J lost 6 bases; unmatched junction nucleotides: 15. Germline V gene sequence: CDR1 SGHTA, CDR2 FQGNSA. The CDR3 extends over 17 amino acids. The CDR3 is CASSLGTGTTFGREQYF. Written as DNA, the CDR3 is TGTGCCAGCAGCTTGGGGACAGGGACGACTTTTGGGCGCGAGCAGTACTTC.

V gene TRBV21-1 combines with J gene TRBJ2-3; the table's TRBD1 call for D was not verified on the DNA. TRBV21-1 is given as a pseudogene. There are 16 residues in the CDR3. DNA of the CDR3: TGTGCCAGCAGCAAAGCCACCCGACAGGGGGCAGATACGCAGTATTTT. It translates to CASSKATRQGADTQYF.

The chain carries TRBV7-9 and TRBJ1-1, with TRBD1 matching over 9 bases. The CDR3 sequence is 19 residues long. Germline loops: CDR1 SEHNR, CDR2 FQNEAQ (reference sequence). Losses at the gene ends were 0 bases for V and 0 bases for J; bases not matched to a gene: 11. CDR3 nucleotides: TGTGCCAGCAGCTTAGCGTGGACGACAGGGGGGAACATGAACACTGAAGCTTTCTTT. The encoded protein is CASSLAWTTGGNMNTEAFF.